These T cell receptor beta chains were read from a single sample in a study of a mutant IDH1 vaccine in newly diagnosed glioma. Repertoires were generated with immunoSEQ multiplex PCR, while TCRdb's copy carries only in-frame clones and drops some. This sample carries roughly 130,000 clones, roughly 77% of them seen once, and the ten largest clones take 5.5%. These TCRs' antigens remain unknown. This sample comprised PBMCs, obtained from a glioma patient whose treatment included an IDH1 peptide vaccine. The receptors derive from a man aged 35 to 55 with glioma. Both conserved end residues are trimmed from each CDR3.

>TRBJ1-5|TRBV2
ASSSVDSNQPQH
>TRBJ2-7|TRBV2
ASSDRGDAGGEQY
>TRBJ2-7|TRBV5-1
ASSSGQGSYEQY
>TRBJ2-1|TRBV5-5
ASSDGLAGVVEEQF
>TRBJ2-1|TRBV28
ASSSLAGGPNEQF
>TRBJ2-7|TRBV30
AWKLQGPGEQY
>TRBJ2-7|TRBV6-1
ASSDRSGTSGAYEQY
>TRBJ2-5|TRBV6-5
ASRERGGPGETQY
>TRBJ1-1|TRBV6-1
ASRNKVGVNTEAF
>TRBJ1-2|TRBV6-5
ASSYGGNQGYT
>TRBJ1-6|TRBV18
ASSPGQLYSPLH
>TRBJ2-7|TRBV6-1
ATRLGQGDYEQY
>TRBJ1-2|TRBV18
ASSPPVRNRGQGYT
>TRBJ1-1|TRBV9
ASSVGGQGALGTEAF
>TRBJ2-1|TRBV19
ASSIGPSGSYNEQF
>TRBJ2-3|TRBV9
ASSVAGGPTDTQY
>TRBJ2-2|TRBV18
AGLNLANTGELF
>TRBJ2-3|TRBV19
ASRLAGGGNTQY
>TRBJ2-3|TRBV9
ASSLSSGRGDTQY
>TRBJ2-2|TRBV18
ASSPSGVTGELF
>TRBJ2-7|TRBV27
ASSLGSGYEQY
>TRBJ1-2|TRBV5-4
ASSSDRAANYGYT
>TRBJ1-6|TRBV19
ASSPERLTRRANSPLH
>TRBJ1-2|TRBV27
ASSLFGPRYDGYT
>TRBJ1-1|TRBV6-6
ASFRAF
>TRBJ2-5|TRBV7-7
ASSLVDQETQY
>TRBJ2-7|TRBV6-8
ASSWTSGGYEQY
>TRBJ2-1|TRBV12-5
ASGFGYNEQF
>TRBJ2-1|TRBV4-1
ASTLSTSGGYRSYNEQF
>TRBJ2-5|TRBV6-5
ASSYRGGQETQY
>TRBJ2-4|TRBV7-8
ASSLMGSVAKNIQY
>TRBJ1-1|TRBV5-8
ASSLGWARGEAF
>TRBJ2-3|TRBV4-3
ASSQEGGRYADTQY
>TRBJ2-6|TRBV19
ASSILRQGAWTGANVLT
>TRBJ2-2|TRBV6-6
ASRGGLAGTGELF
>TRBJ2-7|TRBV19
ASSIAGRGLREQY
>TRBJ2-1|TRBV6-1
AGQGALKEQF
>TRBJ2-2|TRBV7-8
ASSLDVLAGAVGELF
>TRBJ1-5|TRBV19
ASKRPGDQPQH
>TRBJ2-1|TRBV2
ASSLSGGVSYNEQF
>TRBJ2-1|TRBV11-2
ASSLAISGRVSYNEQF
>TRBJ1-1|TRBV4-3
ASSQVMGALNTEAF